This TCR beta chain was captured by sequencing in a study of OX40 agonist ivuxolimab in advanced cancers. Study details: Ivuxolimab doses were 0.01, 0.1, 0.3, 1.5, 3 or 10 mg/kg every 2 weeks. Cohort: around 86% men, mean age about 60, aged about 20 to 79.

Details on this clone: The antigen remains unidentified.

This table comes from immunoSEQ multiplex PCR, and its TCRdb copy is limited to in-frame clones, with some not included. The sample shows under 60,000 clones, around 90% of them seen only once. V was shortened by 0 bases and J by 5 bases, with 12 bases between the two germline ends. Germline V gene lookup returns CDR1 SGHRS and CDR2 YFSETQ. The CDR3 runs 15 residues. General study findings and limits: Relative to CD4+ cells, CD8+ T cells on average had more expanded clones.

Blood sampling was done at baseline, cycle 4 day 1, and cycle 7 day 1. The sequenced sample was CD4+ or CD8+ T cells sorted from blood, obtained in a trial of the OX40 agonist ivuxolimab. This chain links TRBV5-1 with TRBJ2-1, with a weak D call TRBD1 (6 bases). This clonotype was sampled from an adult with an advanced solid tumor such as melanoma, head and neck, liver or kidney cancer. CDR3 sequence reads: CASSLAGTQNNEQFF. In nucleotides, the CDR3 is TGCGCCAGCAGCTTGGCCGGGACACAGAACAATGAGCAGTTCTTC.